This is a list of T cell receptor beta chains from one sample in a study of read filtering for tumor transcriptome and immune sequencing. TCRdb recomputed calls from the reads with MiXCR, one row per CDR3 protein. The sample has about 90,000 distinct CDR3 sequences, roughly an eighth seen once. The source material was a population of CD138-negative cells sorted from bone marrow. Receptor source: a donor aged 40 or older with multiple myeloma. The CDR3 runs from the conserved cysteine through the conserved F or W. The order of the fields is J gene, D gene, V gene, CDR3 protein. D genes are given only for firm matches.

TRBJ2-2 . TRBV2 CASSERRTGELFF
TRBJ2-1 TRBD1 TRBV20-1 CSAGQGSYNEQFF
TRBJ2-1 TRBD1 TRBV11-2 CASSSPGQVYNEQFF
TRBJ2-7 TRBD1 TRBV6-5 CASSYGTGSVNEQYF
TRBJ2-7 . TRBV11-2 CASSRRAAYEQYF
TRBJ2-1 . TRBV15 CATSRGAGAGPLNEQFF
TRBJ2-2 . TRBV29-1 CSVGAGADTGELFF
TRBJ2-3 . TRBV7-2 CASSLGPGDTQYF
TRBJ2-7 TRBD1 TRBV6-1 CASSEWDRPLAYEQYF
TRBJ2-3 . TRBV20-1 CSASDANGATDTQYF
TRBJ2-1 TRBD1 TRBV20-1 CSPGTGNEQLF
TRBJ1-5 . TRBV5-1 CASSLGSAEPQHF
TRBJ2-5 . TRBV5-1 CASSTNQETQYF
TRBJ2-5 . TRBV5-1 CASSLGTISETQYF
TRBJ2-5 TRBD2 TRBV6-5 CASKSGRAGETQYF
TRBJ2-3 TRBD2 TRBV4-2 CASSQLSGRGTDTQYF
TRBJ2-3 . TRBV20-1 CSAPRDGLTDTQYF
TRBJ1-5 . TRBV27 CASSSILGNQPQHF
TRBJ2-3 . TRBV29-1 CSVDRGNTDTQYF
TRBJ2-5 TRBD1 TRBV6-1 CASSEGTGGAETQYF
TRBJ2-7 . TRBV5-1 CASSHRDRLREQYF
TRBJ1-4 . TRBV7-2 CASSLAPWVGGKLFF
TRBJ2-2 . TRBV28 CASSPQSANTGELFF
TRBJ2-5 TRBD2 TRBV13 CASSPVGTSGYQETQYF
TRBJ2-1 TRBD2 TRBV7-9 CASSLGLAGGASYNEQFF
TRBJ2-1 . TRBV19 CAPPRGRGGPYNEQFF
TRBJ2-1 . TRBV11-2 CASNSLRSGTFSYNEQFF
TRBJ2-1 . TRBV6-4 CASSRNPRGNEQFF
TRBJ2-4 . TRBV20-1 CSARDRGNIQYF
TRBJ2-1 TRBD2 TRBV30 CAWRGKEAGGDEQFF
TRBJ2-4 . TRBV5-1 CASSLVGGQDIQCF
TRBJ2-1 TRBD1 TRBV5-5 CASSAGTGSYNEQFF
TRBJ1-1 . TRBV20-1 CSASGLSGTSTEAFF
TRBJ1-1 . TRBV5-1 CASSRRDPNTEAFF
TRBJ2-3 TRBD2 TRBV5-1 CASSLALAGVTDTQYF
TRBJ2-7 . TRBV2 CATQGYSNYEQYF
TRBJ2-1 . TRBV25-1 CASSALRDRVSAGGNNEQFF
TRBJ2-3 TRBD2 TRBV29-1 CSVERAGGRGDTQYF
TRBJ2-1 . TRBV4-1 CASSPGQRVYEQFF
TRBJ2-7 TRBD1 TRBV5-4 CASSAGQGYYEQYF
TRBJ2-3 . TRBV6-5 CASRRSRLTDTQYF
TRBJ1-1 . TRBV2 CASSPPPGNTEAFF
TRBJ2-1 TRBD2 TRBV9 CASSVGSGGYNEQFF
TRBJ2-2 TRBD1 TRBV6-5 CASSPGTANTGELFF
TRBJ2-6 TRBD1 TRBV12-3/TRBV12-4 CASSPGQGYAGANVLTF
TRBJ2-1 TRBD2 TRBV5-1 CASRRAGGPSPKNNEQFF
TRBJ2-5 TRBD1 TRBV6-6 CASSRGQGEGAKETQYF
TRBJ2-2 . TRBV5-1 CASSETANTGELFF
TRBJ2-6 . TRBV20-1 CSVLVGGPGANVLTF
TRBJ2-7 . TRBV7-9 CASSLGPSSSYEQYF
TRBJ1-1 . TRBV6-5 CASSYEPWSTEAFF
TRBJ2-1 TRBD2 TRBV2 CASTRLAGGHSNEQFF
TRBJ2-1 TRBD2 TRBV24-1 CATSDSGPSGTYNEQFF
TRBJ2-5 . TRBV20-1 CSAREEGVGWTQYF
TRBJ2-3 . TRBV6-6 CASSYLSGGSIADMQYF
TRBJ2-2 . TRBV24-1 CATSDSGHRPGELFF
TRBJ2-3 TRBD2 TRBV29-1 CSPRLAGVGADTQYF
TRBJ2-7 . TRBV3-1 CASSTGKFGEQYF
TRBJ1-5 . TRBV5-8 CASPPLGGNQPQHF